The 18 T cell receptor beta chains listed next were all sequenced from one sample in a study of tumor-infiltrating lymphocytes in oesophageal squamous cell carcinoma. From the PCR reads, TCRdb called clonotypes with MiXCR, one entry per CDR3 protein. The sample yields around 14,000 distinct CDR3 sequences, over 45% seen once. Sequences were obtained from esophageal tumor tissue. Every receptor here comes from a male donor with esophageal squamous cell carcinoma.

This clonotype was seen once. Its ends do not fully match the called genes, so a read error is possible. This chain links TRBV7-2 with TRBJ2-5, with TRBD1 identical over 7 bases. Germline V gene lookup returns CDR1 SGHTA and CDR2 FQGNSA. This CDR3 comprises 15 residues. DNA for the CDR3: TGTGCCAGCAGCACCCGACAGGGCGGTGGTTCACCCCTCCACTTC. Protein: CASSTRQGGGSPLHF.

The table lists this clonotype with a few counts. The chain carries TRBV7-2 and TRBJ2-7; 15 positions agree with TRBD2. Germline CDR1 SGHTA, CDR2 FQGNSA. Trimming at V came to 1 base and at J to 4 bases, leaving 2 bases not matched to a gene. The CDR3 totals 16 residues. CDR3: CASSLGTSGRGYEQYF. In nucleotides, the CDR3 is TGTGCCAGCAGCTTAGGGACTAGCGGGAGGGGGTACGAGCAGTACTTC. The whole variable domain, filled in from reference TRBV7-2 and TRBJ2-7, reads GAGVSQSPSNKVTEKGKDVELRCDPISGHTALYWYRQSLGQGLEFLIYFQGNSAPDKSGLPSDRFSAERTGGSVSTLTIQRTQQEDSAVYLCASSLGTSGRGYEQYFGPGTRLTVT.

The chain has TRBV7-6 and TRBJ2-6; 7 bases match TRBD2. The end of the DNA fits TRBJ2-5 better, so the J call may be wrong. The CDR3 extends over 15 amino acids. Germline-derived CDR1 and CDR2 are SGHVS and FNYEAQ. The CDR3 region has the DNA TGTGCCAGCAGCCTTATTGGGAGGGACCAAGAGACCCAGTACTTC. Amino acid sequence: CASSLIGRDQETQYF.

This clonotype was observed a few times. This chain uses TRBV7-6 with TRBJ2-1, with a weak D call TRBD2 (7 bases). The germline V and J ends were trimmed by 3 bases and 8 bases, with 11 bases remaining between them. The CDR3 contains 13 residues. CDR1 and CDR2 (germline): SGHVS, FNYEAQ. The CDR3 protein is CASSLGGGDEQFF. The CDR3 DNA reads TGTGCCAGCAGCTTGGGGGGGGGCGATGAGCAGTTCTTC.

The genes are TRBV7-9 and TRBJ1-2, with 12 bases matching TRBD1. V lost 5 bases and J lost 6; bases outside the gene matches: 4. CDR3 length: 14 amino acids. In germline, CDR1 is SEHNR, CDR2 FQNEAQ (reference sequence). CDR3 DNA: TGTGCCAGCAGCCCGGGACAGGGGGCAGATGGCTACACCTTC. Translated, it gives CASSPGQGADGYTF.

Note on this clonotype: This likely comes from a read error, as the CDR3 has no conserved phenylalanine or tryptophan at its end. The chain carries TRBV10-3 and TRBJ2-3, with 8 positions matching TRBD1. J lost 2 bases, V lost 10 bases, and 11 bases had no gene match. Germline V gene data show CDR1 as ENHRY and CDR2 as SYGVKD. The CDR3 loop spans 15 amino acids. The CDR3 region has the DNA TGTGCCAGCAGGGTCCGGGACAGGAACACAGATACGCAGTATCTT. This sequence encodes CASRVRDRNTDTQYL.

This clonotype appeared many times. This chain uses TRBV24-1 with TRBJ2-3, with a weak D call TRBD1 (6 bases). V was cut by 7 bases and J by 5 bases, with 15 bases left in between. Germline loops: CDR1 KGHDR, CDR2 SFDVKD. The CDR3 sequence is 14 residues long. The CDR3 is CATSRGPAQDTQYF. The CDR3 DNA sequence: TGTGCCACCAGCAGGGGCCCCGCACAAGATACGCAGTATTTT.

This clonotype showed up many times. The CDR3 DNA sequence: TGCGCCAGCAGCCAACGACAAGGCGGGAGGGCGGGTAATGAGCAGTTCTTC. Translation: CASSQRQGGRAGNEQFF. V and J are TRBV4-3 and TRBJ2-1; TRBD2 agrees at 9 bases. Germline V gene lookup returns CDR1 LGHNA and CDR2 YSLEER. J lost 7 bases, V lost 2 bases, and 12 bases had no gene match. The CDR3 is 17 residues long.

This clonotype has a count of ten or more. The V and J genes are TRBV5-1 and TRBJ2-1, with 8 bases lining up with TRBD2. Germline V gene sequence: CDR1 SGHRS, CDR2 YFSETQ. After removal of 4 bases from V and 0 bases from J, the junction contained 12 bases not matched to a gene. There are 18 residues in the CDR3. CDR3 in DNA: TGCGCCAGCAGCCTGACTACTAGCGGAAGCAGCTCCTACAATGAGCAGTTCTTC. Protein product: CASSLTTSGSSSYNEQFF.

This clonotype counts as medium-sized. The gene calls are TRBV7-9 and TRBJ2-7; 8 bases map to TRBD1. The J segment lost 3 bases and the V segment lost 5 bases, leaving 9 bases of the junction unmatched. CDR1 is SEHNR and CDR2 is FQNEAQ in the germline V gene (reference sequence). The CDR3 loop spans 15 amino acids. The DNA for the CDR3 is TGTGCCAGCAGCGGACGATCCAGGGGGCTCTACGAGCAGTACTTC. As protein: CASSGRSRGLYEQYF. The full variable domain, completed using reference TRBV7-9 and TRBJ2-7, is DTGVSQNPRHKITKRGQNVTFRCDPISEHNRLYWYRQTLGQGPEFLTYFQNEAQLEKSRLLSDRFSAERPKGSFSTLEIQRTEQGDSAMYLCASSGRSRGLYEQYFGPGTRLTVT.

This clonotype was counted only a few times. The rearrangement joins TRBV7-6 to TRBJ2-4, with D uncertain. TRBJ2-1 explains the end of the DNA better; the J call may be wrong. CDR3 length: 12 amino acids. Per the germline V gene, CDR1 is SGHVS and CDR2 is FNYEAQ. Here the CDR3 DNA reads TGTGCCAGCAGCTTAGTCCTGGGTGAGCAGTTCTTC. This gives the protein CASSLVLGEQFF.

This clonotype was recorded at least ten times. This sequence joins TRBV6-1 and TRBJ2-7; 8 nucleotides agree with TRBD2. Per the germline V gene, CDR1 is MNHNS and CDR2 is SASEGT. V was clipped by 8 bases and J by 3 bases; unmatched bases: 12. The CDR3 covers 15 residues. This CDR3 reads CASRFRGGGYYEQYF. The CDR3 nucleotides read TGTGCCAGCCGGTTCCGGGGGGGGGGGTACTACGAGCAGTACTTC.

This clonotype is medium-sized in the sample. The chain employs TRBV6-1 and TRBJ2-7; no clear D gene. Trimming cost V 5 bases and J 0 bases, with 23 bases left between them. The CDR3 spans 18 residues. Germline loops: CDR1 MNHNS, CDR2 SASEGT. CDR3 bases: TGTGCCAGCAGTTATGGGCCCCCTGGAACTGACGTCTCCTACGAGCAGTACTTC. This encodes CASSYGPPGTDVSYEQYF.

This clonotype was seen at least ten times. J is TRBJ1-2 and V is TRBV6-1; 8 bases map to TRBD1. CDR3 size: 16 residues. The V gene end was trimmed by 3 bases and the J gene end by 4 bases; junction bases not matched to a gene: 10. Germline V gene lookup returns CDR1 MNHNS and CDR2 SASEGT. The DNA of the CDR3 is TGTGCCAGCAGTGATCCCCAGGGGGCGCGTAGCTATGGCTACACCTTC. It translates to CASSDPQGARSYGYTF.

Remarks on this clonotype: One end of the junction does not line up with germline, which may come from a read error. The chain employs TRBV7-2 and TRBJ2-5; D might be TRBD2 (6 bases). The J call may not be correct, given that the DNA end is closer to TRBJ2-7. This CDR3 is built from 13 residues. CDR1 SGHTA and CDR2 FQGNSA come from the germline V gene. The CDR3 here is CANSLRREYEQYF. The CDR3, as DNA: TGTGCCAACAGCTTACGGAGGGAATACGAGCAGTACTTC.

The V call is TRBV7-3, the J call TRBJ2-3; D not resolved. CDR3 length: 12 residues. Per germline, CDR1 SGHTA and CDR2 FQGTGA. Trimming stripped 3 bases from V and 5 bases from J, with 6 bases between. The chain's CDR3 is CASSFDQDTQYF. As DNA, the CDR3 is TGTGCCAGCAGCTTCGACCAAGATACGCAGTATTTT.

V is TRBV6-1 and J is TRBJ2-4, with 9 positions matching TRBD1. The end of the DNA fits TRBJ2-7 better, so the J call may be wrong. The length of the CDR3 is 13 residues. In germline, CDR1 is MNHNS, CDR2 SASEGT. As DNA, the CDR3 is TGTGCCAGCAGGGGGACAGGGAACTACGAGCAGTACTTC. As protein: CASRGTGNYEQYF.

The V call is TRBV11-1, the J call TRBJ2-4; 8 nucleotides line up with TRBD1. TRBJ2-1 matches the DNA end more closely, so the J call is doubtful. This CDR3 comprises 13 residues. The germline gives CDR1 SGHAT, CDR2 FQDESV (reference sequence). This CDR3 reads CASSLGTGYEQFF. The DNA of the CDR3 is TGTGCCAGCAGCTTAGGGACAGGGTATGAGCAGTTCTTC.